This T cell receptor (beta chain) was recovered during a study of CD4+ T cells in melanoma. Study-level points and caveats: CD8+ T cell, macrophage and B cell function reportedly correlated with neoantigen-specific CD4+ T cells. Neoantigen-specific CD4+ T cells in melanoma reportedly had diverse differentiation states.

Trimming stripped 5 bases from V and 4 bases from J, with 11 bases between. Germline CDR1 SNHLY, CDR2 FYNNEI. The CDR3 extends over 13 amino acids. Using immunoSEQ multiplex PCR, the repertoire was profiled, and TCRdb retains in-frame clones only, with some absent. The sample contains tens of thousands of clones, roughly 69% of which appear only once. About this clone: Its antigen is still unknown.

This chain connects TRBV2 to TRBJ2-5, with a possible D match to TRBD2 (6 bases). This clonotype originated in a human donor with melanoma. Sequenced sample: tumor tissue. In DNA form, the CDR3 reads TGTGCCAGCAGTTGGGAGGAGAGAGAGACCCAGTACTTC. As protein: CASSWEERETQYF.